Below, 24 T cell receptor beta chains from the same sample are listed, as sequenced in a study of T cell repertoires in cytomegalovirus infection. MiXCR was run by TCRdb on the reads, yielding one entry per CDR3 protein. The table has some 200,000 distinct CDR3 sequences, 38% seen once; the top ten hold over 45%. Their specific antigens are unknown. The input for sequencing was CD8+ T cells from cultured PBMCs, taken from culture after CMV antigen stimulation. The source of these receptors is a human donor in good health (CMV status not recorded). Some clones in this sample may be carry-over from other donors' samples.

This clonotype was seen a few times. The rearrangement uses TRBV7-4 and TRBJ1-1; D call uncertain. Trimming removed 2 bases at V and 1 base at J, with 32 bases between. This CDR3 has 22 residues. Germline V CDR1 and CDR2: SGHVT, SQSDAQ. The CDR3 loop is CASSLLVGPRPRTRRANTEAFF. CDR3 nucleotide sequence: TGTGCCAGCAGCTTATTGGTGGGTCCACGACCGAGAACGAGGAGGGCGAACACTGAAGCTTTCTTT.

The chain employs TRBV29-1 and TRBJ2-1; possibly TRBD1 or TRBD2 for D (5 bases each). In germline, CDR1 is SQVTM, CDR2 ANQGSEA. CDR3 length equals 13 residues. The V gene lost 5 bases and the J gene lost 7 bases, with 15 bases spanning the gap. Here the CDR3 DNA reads TGCAGCGTTCTTTCGGGGACGAGTAATGAGCAGTTCTTC. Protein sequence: CSVLSGTSNEQFF.

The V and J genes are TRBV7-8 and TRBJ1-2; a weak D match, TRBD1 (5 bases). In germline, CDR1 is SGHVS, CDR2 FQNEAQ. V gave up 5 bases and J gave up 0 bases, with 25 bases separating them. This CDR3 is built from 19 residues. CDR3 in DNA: TGTGCCAGCAGCGTAACCCCCGGGACCGCTCCGAACGCTAACTATGGCTACACCTTC. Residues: CASSVTPGTAPNANYGYTF.

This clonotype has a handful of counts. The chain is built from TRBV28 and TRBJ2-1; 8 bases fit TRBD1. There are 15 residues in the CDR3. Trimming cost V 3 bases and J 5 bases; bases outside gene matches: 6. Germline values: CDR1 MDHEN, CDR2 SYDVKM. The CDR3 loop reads CASSFRQGADNEQFF. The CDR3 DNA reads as TGTGCCAGCAGTTTCCGGCAGGGGGCCGACAATGAGCAGTTCTTC.

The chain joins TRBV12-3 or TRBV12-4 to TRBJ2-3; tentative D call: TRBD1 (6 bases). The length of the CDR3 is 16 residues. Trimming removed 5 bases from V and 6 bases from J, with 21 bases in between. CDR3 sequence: CASSPLPGQGTDTQYF. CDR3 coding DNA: TGTGCCAGCAGTCCCCTCCCGGGACAAGGGACGGATACGCAGTATTTT.

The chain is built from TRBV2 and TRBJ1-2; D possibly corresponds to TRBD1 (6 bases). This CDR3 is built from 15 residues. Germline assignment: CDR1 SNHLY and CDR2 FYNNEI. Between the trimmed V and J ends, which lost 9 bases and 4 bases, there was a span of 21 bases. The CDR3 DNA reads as TGTGCCAGACCTAGCCTGGAGAAGGGGGGCTATGGCTACACCTTC. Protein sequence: CARPSLEKGGYGYTF.

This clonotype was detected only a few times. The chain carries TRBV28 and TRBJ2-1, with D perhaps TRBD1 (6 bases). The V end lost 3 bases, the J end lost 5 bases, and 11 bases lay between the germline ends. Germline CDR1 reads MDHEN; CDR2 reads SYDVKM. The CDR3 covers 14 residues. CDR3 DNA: TGTGCCAGCAGTTTTAGAGGGGGTAACAATGAGCAGTTCTTC. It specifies CASSFRGGNNEQFF.

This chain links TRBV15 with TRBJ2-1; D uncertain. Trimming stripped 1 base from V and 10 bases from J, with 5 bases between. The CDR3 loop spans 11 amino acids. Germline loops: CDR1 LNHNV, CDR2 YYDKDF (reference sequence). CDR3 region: CATSRGWEQFF. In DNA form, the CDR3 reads TGTGCCACCAGCAGAGGGTGGGAGCAGTTCTTC.

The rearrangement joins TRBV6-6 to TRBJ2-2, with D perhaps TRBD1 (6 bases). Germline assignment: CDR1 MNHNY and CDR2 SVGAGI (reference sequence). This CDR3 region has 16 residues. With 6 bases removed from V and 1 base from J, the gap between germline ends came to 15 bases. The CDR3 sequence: CASRKGQRRNTGELFF. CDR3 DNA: TGTGCCAGCAGGAAAGGACAGCGGCGGAACACCGGGGAGCTGTTTTTT.

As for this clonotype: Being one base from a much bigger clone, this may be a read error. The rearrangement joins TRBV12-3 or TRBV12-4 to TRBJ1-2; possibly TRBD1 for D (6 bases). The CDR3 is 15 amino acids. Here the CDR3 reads CASSLALGANYDYTF. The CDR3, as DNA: TGTGCCAGCAGTTTAGCGCTGGGGGCTAACTATGACTACACCTTC.

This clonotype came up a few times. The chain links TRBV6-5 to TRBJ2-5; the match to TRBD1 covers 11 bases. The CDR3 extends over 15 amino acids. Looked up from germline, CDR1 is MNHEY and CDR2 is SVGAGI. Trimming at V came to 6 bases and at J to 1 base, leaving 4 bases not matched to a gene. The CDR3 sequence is CASRGTGGVQETQYF. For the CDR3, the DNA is TGTGCCAGCAGAGGGACAGGGGGGGTCCAAGAGACCCAGTACTTC.

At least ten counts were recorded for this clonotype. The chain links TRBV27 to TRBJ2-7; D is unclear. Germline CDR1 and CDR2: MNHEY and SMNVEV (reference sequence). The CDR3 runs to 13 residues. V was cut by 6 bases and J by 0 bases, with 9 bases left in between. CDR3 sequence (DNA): TGTGCCAGCAGCCTTCGCGGCTCCTACGAGCAGTACTTC. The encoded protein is CASSLRGSYEQYF.

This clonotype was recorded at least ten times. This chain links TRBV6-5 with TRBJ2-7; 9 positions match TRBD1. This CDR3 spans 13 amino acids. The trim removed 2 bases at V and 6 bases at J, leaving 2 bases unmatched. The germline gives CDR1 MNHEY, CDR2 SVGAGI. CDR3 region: CASSYETGGEQYF. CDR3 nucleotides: TGTGCCAGCAGTTACGAGACAGGGGGCGAGCAGTACTTC.

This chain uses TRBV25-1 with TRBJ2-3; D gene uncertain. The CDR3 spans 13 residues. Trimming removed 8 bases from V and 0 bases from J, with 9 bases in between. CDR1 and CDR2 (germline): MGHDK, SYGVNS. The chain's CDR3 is CASAYSSTDTQYF. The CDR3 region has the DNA TGTGCCAGCGCTTACTCTAGCACAGATACGCAGTATTTT.

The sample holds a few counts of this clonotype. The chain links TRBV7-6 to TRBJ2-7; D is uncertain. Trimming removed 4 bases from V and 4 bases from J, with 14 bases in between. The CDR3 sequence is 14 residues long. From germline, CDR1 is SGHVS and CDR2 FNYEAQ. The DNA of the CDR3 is TGTGCCAGCAGCTATCAGGCACCGGGTTACGAGCAGTACTTC. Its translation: CASSYQAPGYEQYF.

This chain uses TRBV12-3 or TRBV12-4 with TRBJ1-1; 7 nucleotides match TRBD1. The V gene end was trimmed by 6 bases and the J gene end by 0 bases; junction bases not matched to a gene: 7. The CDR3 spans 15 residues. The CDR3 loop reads CASSDLTGMNTEAFF. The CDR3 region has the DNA TGTGCCAGCAGCGACTTGACAGGGATGAACACTGAAGCTTTCTTT.

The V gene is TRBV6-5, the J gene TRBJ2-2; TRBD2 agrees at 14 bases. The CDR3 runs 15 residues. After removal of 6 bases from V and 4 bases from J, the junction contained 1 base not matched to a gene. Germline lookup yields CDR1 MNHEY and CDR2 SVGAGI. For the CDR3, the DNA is TGTGCCAGCAGCGGACTAGCGGGAGGCACCGGGGAGCTGTTTTTT. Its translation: CASSGLAGGTGELFF.

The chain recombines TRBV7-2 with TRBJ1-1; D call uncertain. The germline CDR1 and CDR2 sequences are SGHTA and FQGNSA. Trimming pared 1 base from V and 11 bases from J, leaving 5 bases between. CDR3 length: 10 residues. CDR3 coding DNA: TGTGCCAGCAGCTTAGGGTGGGCTTTCTTT. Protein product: CASSLGWAFF. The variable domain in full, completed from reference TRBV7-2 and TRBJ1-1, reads GAGVSQSPSNKVTEKGKDVELRCDPISGHTALYWYRQSLGQGLEFLIYFQGNSAPDKSGLPSDRFSAERTGGSVSTLTIQRTQQEDSAVYLCASSLGWAFFGQGTRLTVV.

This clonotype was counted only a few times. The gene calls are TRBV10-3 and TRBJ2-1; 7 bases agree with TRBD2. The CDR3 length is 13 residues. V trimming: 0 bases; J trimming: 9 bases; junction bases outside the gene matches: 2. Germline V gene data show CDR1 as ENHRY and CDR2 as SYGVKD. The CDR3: CAISESTSSEQFF. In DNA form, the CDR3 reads TGTGCCATCAGTGAGTCGACTAGCAGTGAGCAGTTCTTC.

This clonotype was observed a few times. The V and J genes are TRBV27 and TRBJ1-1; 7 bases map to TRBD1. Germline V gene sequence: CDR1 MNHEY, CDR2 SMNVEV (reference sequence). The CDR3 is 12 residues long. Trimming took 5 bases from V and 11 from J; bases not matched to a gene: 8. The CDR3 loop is CASSPETGLAFF. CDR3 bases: TGTGCCAGCAGTCCAGAGACAGGGCTCGCTTTCTTT.

In DNA form, the CDR3 reads TGTGCCAGCACCACAAGGGGGGTAAGGGAGCAGTTCTTC. Translation: CASTTRGVREQFF. This chain uses TRBV12-3 or TRBV12-4 with TRBJ2-1; possibly TRBD1 or TRBD2 for D (6 bases each). V was shortened by 7 bases and J by 10 bases, with 17 bases between the two germline ends. This CDR3 is built from 13 residues.

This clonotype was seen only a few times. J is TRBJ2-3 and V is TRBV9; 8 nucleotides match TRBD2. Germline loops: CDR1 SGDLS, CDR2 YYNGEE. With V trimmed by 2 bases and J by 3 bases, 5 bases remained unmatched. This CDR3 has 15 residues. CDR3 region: CASSVSGSRTDTQYF. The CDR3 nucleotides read TGTGCCAGCAGCGTGAGCGGGAGCAGGACAGATACGCAGTATTTT.

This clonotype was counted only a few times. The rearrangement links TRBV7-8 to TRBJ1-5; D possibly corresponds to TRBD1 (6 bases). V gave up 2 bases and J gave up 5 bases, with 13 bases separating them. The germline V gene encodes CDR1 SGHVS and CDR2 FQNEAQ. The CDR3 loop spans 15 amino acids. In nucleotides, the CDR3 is TGTGCCAGCAGCTTATACAGGGACACCTATCAGCCCCAGCATTTT. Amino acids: CASSLYRDTYQPQHF. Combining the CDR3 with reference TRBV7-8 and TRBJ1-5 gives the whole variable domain GAGVSQSPRYKVAKRGQDVALRCDPISGHVSLFWYQQALGQGPEFLTYFQNEAQLDKSGLPSDRFFAERPEGSVSTLKIQRTQQEDSAVYLCASSLYRDTYQPQHFGDGTRLSIL.

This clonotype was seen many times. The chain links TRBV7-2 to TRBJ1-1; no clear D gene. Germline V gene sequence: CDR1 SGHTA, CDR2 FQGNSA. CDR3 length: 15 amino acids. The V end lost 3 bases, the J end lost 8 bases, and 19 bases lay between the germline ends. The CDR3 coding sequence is TGTGCCAGCAGCTTGAAAAGACGGGGTACGGCCGAAGCTTTCTTT. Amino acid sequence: CASSLKRRGTAEAFF.